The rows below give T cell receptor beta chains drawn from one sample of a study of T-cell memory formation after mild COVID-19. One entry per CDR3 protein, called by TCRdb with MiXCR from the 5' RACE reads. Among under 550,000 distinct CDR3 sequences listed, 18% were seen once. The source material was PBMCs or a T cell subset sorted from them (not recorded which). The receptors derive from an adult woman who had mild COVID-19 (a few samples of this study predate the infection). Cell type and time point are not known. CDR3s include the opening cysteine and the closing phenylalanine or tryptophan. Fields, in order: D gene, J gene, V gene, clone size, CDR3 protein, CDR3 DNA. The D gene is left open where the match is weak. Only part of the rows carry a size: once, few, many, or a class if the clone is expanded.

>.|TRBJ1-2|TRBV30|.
CAWSWETLYGYTF
TGTGCCTGGAGCTGGGAAACTCTCTATGGCTACACCTTC
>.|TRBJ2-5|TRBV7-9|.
CASSLWTEQETQYF
TGTGCCAGCAGCTTATGGACAGAACAAGAGACCCAGTACTTC
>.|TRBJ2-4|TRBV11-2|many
CASSLGVGGYIQYF
TGTGCCAGCAGCTTAGGGGTAGGGGGGTACATTCAGTACTTC
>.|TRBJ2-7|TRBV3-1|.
CASSPLGEGEAYEQYF
TGTGCCAGCAGCCCGCTTGGCGAGGGTGAGGCCTACGAGCAGTACTTC
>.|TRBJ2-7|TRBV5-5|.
CASRPTPGAFLFEQYF
TGTGCCAGCAGGCCCACCCCCGGGGCCTTCCTCTTTGAGCAGTACTTC
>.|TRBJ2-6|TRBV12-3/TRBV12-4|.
CAGRTNQGAGANVLTF
TGTGCCGGCCGAACAAACCAGGGAGCTGGGGCCAACGTCCTGACTTTC
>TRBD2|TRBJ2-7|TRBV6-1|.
CASSVGTSGGLSYEQYF
TGTGCCAGCAGTGTTGGGACTAGCGGGGGACTCAGTTACGAGCAGTACTTC
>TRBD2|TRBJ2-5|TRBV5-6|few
CASSLVKFRTSGQETQYF
TGTGCCAGCAGCTTGGTAAAATTCAGGACTAGCGGCCAAGAGACCCAGTACTTC
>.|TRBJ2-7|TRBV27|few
CASSSRGVMGTYF
TGTGCCAGCAGTTCAAGGGGGGTCATGGGCACCTACTTC
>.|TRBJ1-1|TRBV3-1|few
CASSPNEGLNTEAFF
TGTGCCAGCAGCCCAAACGAGGGCTTGAACACTGAAGCTTTCTTT
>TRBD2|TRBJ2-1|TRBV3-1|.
CASKPTSGYNEQFF
TGTGCCAGCAAGCCGACTAGCGGGTACAATGAGCAGTTCTTC
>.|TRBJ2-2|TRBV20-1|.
CSARVGASNTGELFF
TGCAGTGCCAGAGTTGGGGCCTCGAACACCGGGGAGCTGTTTTTT
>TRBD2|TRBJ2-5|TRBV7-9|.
CASSRTRQETQYF
TGTGCCAGCAGCCGGACTAGACAAGAGACCCAGTACTTC
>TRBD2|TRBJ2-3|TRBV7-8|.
CASSLISSGRGTDTQYF
TGTGCCAGCAGCTTAATTTCTAGCGGGAGGGGCACAGATACGCAGTATTTT
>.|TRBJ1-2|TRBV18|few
CASSPPALSPITF
TGTGCCAGCTCACCCCCTGCCCTGTCGCCCATTACCTTC
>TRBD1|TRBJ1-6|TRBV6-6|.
CASSSTGSNSPLHF
TGTGCCAGCAGTTCGACAGGGTCGAATTCACCCCTCCACTTT
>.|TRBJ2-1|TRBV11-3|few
CASSNWGPSPGEQFF
TGTGCCAGCAGCAATTGGGGACCCTCTCCAGGCGAGCAGTTCTTC
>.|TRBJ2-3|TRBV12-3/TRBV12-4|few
CASTYLDTQYF
TGTGCCAGCACATACCTAGATACGCAGTATTTT
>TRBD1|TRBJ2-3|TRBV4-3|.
CASSQEGTGGGTDTQYF
TGCGCCAGCAGCCAAGAGGGGACAGGGGGCGGCACAGATACGCAGTATTTT
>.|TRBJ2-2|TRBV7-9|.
CASSSTSGDTGELFF
TGTGCCAGCAGCTCCACCTCGGGGGACACCGGGGAGCTGTTTTTT
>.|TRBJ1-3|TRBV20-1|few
CSASSQGSGNTIYF
TGCAGTGCTAGTTCTCAGGGCTCTGGAAACACCATATATTTT
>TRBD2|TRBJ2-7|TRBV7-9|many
CASSSGLAGYEQYF
TGTGCCAGCAGCTCCGGACTAGCGGGATACGAGCAGTACTTC
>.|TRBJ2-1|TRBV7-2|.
CASSYRDFIINEQFF
TGTGCCAGCAGCTACCGGGACTTTATAATCAATGAGCAGTTCTTC
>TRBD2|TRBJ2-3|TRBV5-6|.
CASSPYLELAGGRATDTQYF
TGTGCCAGCAGCCCCTACCTCGAGCTAGCGGGGGGGCGGGCCACAGATACGCAGTATTTT
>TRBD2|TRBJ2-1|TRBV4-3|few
CASSFRRLAGGSYVAYNEQFF
TGCGCCAGCAGCTTCAGAAGACTAGCGGGAGGCTCGTATGTGGCCTACAATGAGCAGTTCTTC
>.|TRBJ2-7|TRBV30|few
CASPGHNTIYEQYF
TGTGCCTCCCCGGGACACAACACCATCTACGAGCAGTACTTC
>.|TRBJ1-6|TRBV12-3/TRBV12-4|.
CASSFNGGSPLHF
TGTGCCAGCAGTTTTAACGGGGGATCACCCCTCCACTTT
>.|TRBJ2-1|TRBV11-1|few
CASSRINNEQFF
TGTGCCAGCAGCAGGATTAACAATGAGCAGTTCTTC
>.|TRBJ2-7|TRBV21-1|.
CASSKGGPFYEQYF
TGTGCCAGCAGCAAAGGAGGACCCTTCTACGAGCAGTACTTC
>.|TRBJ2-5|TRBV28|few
CASSSPQGARETQYF
TGTGCCAGCAGCTCCCCTCAGGGAGCAAGAGAGACCCAGTACTTC
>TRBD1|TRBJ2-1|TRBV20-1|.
CSAREMAGGSYNEQFF
TGCAGTGCTAGAGAGATGGCAGGGGGTTCCTACAATGAGCAGTTCTTC
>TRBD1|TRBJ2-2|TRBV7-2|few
CASSSPGQLNTGELFF
TGTGCCAGCAGCTCCCCGGGACAGCTGAACACCGGGGAGCTGTTTTTT
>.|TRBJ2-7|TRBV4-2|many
CASSQERGWGVGEQYF
TGTGCCAGCAGCCAAGAACGGGGTTGGGGGGTTGGGGAGCAGTACTTC
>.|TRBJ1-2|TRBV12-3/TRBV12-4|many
CASSQDSSYGYTF
TGTGCCAGCAGTCAGGACAGTTCCTATGGCTACACCTTC
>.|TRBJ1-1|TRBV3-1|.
CASSQGELNTEAFF
TGTGCCAGCAGCCAAGGAGAGTTGAACACTGAAGCTTTCTTT
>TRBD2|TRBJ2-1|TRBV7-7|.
CASSWILAGHTARQFF
TGTGCTAGCAGCTGGATACTAGCGGGACACACTGCGCGGCAGTTCTTC